These 5 T cell receptor beta chains were sequenced from one sample in a study of T cell responses to AZD1222 COVID-19 vaccine. TCRdb's table, derived via immunoSEQ multiplex PCR, lists solely in-frame clones and lacks some. The sample shows 65,000 to 100,000 clones, roughly 90% of them seen only once. Specimen: peripheral blood, collected 28 days after the second AZD1222 dose. These receptors were obtained from an adult who received the AZD1222 COVID-19 vaccine.

The V and J genes are TRBV20-1 and TRBJ1-5; 9 bases match TRBD1. Trimming at V came to 3 bases and at J to 2 bases, leaving 11 bases not matched to a gene. CDR3 length equals 17 residues. CDR1 is DFQATT and CDR2 is SNEGSKA in the germline V gene (reference sequence). The CDR3 region is CSASSPGTGFRNQPQHF. As DNA, the CDR3 is TGCAGTGCTAGTAGCCCCGGGACAGGGTTTCGCAATCAGCCCCAGCATTTT.

The chain employs TRBV4-3 and TRBJ1-1; tentatively, D is TRBD1 (6 bases). Trimming shortened V by 0 bases and J by 10 bases, and 9 bases separated the two germline ends. Per the germline V gene, CDR1 is LGHNA and CDR2 is YSLEER. This CDR3 is 12 amino acids long. The CDR3 DNA reads as TGCGCCAGCAGCCAAGATAGGGGGGGAGCTTTCTTT. It yields the protein CASSQDRGGAFF.

The CDR3 DNA is TGTGCCAGCGGACCTTTGGCTGGGATCACTGAAGCTTTCTTT. Translating gives CASGPLAGITEAFF. This chain links TRBV28 with TRBJ1-1, with unresolved D. The CDR3 has 14 residues. Germline loops: CDR1 MDHEN, CDR2 SYDVKM. Trimming shortened V by 8 bases and J by 4 bases, and 17 bases separated the two germline ends.

DNA of the CDR3: TGTGCCGGAGGAGAGCGGGACACTGAAGCTTTCTTT. It encodes CAGGERDTEAFF. The chain carries TRBV30 and TRBJ1-1, with unresolved D. From germline, CDR1 is GTSNPN and CDR2 SVGIG (reference sequence). The CDR3 covers 12 residues. V lost 8 bases and J lost 3, with 13 bases in between. Complete variable domain (other parts from reference TRBV30 and TRBJ1-1): SQTIHQWPATLVQPVGSPLSLECTVEGTSNPNLYWYRQAAGRGLQLLFYSVGIGQISSEVPQNLSASRPQDRQFILSSKKLLLSDSGFYLCAGGERDTEAFFGQGTRLTVV.

J is TRBJ1-4 and V is TRBV6-5; 7 bases are a match to TRBD1. The CDR3 length is 14 residues. The germline gives CDR1 MNHEY, CDR2 SVGAGI. V gave up 6 bases and J gave up 8 bases; unmatched junction bases: 9. The CDR3 coding sequence is TGTGCCAGCAGCTCAAGGGGGCGAGGGGAAAAACTGTTTTTT. Protein: CASSSRGRGEKLFF.